This T cell receptor (beta chain) was profiled in a study of cytomegalovirus exposure and HLA in healthy donors. Findings of the study overall: One cluster of highly shared sequence variants probably arose as a sequencing artifact. Reports described diagnosis of cytomegalovirus status by the classifier as highly specific and sensitive. A later examination showed that TCR association rates differed by HLA locus, with DRB1 most and HLA-C fewest. An apparent linkage of common viral pathogens to several of the most significant clusters emerged in a later analysis.

In the PCR, 60 Vbeta and 13 Jbeta primers were used. Produced via immunoSEQ multiplex PCR; TCRdb's table is partial and in-frame only. The sample holds approximately 120,000 clones. About this clone itself: Antigen unknown.

This receptor was taken from a man aged 35 to 55 in good health and CMV-seronegative. The sample comprised PBMCs.

The CDR3 DNA follows: TGCAGCGTTGATGCCTCAGGGGGGAATTCTGGCTACACCTTC. Protein sequence: CSVDASGGNSGYTF. This chain joins TRBV29-1 and TRBJ1-2, with 7 bases lining up with TRBD1. This CDR3 is built from 14 residues. With 3 bases clipped from V and 7 bases from J, the junction kept 11 bases outside the gene matches. Germline values: CDR1 SQVTM, CDR2 ANQGSEA.